This record concerns one TCR beta chain sequence. The antigen is undetermined. This entry belongs to a study of vaccination and CD4 T cells after COVID-19. As for the study in general: Post-vaccine specimens were obtained a median 72 days after dose two (range 14 to 241). Each control was exposed to a CEFX pool, an HIV-1 Nef pool, or no peptide at all.

Oncomine TCR Beta short-read sequencing was applied to DNA from cultured CD4+ T cells. TCRdb reanalysed the PCR reads using MiXCR and keeps one entry per CDR3 protein. The sample holds fewer than 30,000 distinct CDR3 sequences, about two fifths seen once. The V gene's germline CDR1 is WSHSY and CDR2 SAAADI. Trimming took 4 bases from V and 3 from J, leaving 10 bases between them. CDR3 length: 13 residues. Indicated time point: late sampling 161 to 241 days after vaccination in three convalescent patients. Treatment noted: roughly 10-day PBMC culture with coronavirus spike peptide pools or control peptides (ViraFEST assay). With peptide pools, ViraFEST first expanded antigen-specific T cells and afterwards sequenced their TCRs.

The receptor's source is a human donor who had recovered from COVID-19. The sample was CD4+ T cells from blood, cultured in vitro, taken about 7 months after SARS-CoV-2 vaccination. This chain uses TRBV10-2 with TRBJ2-7; no definite D call. CDR3 region: CASSGSGLYEQYF. Here the CDR3 DNA reads TGCGCCAGCAGTGGGTCAGGCCTCTACGAGCAGTACTTC.